The 23 T cell receptor beta chains below come from one sample, sequenced in a study of PD-1 blockade in classical Hodgkin lymphoma. The repertoire was sequenced with immunoSEQ multiplex PCR; TCRdb's copy has only in-frame clones and lacks some. Among roughly 36,000 clones listed, over 65% were seen once. Specified time point: cycle 4 day 1 (C4D1), after less than 7 weeks of nivolumab. Brentuximab vedotin exposure varied, and every patient relapsed after autologous stem cell transplantation. The specimen comprised peripheral blood mononuclear cells (PBMCs), sampled before the fourth cycle of nivolumab. The receptor set was obtained from a human donor with classical Hodgkin lymphoma.

The V call is TRBV2, the J call TRBJ2-5; D may correspond to TRBD1 or TRBD2 (6 bases each). CDR1 and CDR2 (germline): SNHLY, FYNNEI. The CDR3 consists of 15 residues. Trimming cost V 10 bases and J 5 bases, with 23 bases left between them. The CDR3 DNA follows: TGTGCCAACGCTGGGTGGAGGGCTAGGGGGGAGACCCAGTACTTC. Protein: CANAGWRARGETQYF.

This clone was seen only a few times. V gene TRBV7-3 combines with J gene TRBJ2-7; the D call may be TRBD1 or TRBD2 (5 bases each). V gave up 5 bases and J gave up 7 bases, with 15 bases separating them. The germline V gene has CDR1 SGHTA and CDR2 FQGTGA. This CDR3 has 13 residues. The CDR3 is CASSRDGLREQYF. The CDR3 DNA reads as TGTGCCAGCAGCAGGGACGGACTCAGGGAGCAGTACTTC.

In its sample, this clone was seen once. This sequence joins TRBV10-2 and TRBJ1-1, with 12 bases fitting TRBD1. V was pared by 6 bases and J by 4 bases, with 9 bases of the junction left unmatched. The CDR3 sequence is 16 residues long. Germline CDR1 WSHSY, CDR2 SAAADI. CDR3 coding DNA: TGCGCCAGCAGCCAGGGACAGGGGGCGTTGTCCACTGAAGCTTTCTTT. Amino acid sequence: CASSQGQGALSTEAFF.

The chain has TRBV7-3 and TRBJ2-3; 10 bases agree with TRBD2. Trimming at V came to 6 bases and at J to 6 bases, leaving 9 bases not matched to a gene. CDR1 and CDR2 (germline): SGHTA, FQGTGA. This CDR3 contains 15 residues. In DNA, the CDR3 is TGTGCCAGCAGTAAGGGTACTAGCGGGGTGGATACGCAGTATTTT. Its translation: CASSKGTSGVDTQYF.

The chain has TRBV18 and TRBJ2-2; no reliable D call. Germline-derived CDR1 and CDR2 are KGHSH and LQKENI. V dropped 6 bases and J dropped 5 bases, with 13 bases sitting between them. This CDR3 has 14 amino acids. This CDR3 reads CASSQVPATGELFF. In DNA, the CDR3 is TGTGCCAGCTCCCAGGTACCTGCAACCGGGGAGCTGTTTTTT.

CDR3 in amino acids: CASSQNTGLAGSPDTQYF. CDR3 DNA sequence: TGCGCCAGCAGCCAAAATACCGGACTAGCGGGGTCCCCAGATACGCAGTATTTT. The V and J genes are TRBV4-3 and TRBJ2-3, with 12 bases fitting TRBD2. After removal of 2 bases from V and 4 bases from J, the junction contained 10 bases not matched to a gene. The CDR3 has 18 amino acids. CDR1 is LGHNA, CDR2 YSLEER, per germline.

The chain combines TRBV7-9 with TRBJ2-7, with TRBD2 as a possible D gene (6 bases). Germline assignment: CDR1 SEHNR and CDR2 FQNEAQ (reference sequence). This CDR3 contains 16 residues. With 1 base removed from V and 7 bases from J, the gap between germline ends came to 20 bases. CDR3 nucleotide sequence: TGTGCCAGCAGCTTAGTGAATTCGGGGGTCAGGATGGAGCAGTACTTC. Translation: CASSLVNSGVRMEQYF.

The rearrangement joins TRBV21-1 to TRBJ2-7; TRBD2 is taken as the D call from the table, unchecked against the DNA. TRBV21-1 is deemed a pseudogene. The CDR3 contains 15 residues. This chain's CDR3 is CASSNSGGPGQEQYF. DNA of the CDR3: TGTGCCAGCAGCAACAGCGGGGGGCCCGGTCAAGAGCAGTACTTC.

This clone was recorded a few times. The chain uses TRBV30 and TRBJ2-1; TRBD2 aligns across 9 bases. The CDR3 sequence is 13 residues long. Germline CDR1 and CDR2: GTSNPN and SVGIG (reference sequence). V gave up 5 bases and J gave up 2 bases; unmatched junction bases: 1. The CDR3 nucleotides read TGTGCCTGGGGACTAGCGCCCTACAATGAGCAGTTCTTC. Its protein is CAWGLAPYNEQFF.

V usage is TRBV28 and J usage is TRBJ1-5; D uncertain. Trimming removed 6 bases from V and 6 bases from J, with 15 bases in between. Germline lookup yields CDR1 MDHEN and CDR2 SYDVKM. CDR3 length: 14 residues. DNA of the CDR3: TGTGCCAGCAGCCGGACGATTCGCGGTCAGCCCCAGCATTTT. This sequence encodes CASSRTIRGQPQHF.

The V call is TRBV6-6, the J call TRBJ2-7; D gene ambiguous. This CDR3 has 13 residues. CDR1 and CDR2 (germline): MNHNY, SVGAGI (reference sequence). V was shortened by 4 bases and J by 4 bases, with 11 bases between the two germline ends. The CDR3 DNA reads TGTGCCAGCAGTTTAATCCCCAGATACGAGCAGTACTTC. It codes for CASSLIPRYEQYF.

CDR3 sequence: CASSYRITDTQYF. As DNA, the CDR3 is TGTGCCAGCAGTTACCGTATCACAGATACGCAGTATTTT. The chain joins TRBV6-5 to TRBJ2-3; no firm D call. The V gene lost 2 bases and the J gene lost 2 bases, with 5 bases spanning the gap. The CDR3 loop spans 13 amino acids. The germline CDR1 and CDR2 sequences are MNHEY and SVGAGI.

The J gene is TRBJ1-3, the V gene TRBV7-2; D not resolved. Germline V lookup: CDR1 SGHTA, CDR2 FQGNSA. V lost 1 base and J lost 3, with 4 bases in between. The CDR3 length is 13 residues. In nucleotides, the CDR3 is TGTGCCAGCAGCTTAGTGCATGGAAACACCATATATTTT. Its translation: CASSLVHGNTIYF.

The chain joins TRBV20-1 to TRBJ2-7; possibly TRBD2 for D (6 bases). This CDR3 spans 11 amino acids. Germline V gene lookup returns CDR1 DFQATT and CDR2 SNEGSKA (reference sequence). The germline V and J ends were trimmed by 7 bases and 5 bases, with 12 bases remaining between them. The chain's CDR3 is CSETGVHEQYF. CDR3 bases: TGCAGTGAGACGGGGGTACACGAGCAGTACTTC.

The J gene is TRBJ2-4, the V gene TRBV18, with TRBD2 identical over 8 bases. With 5 bases clipped from V and 0 bases from J, the junction kept 6 bases outside the gene matches. Germline CDR1 and CDR2: KGHSH and LQKENI. The CDR3 length is 16 residues. CDR3 in DNA: TGTGCCAGCTCATCCTTAGCGGGGCCAGCCAAAAACATTCAGTACTTC. Encoded protein: CASSSLAGPAKNIQYF.

This clone showed up just a few times. The V and J genes are TRBV11-2 and TRBJ1-1; D call uncertain. In germline, CDR1 is SGHAT, CDR2 FQNNGV. The CDR3 extends over 14 amino acids. Trimming took 5 bases from V and 8 from J, leaving 18 bases between them. The CDR3 region is CASSHLGPLVEAFF. The CDR3 DNA sequence: TGTGCCAGCAGCCATCTCGGGCCTTTAGTCGAAGCTTTCTTT.

CDR3 DNA sequence: TGTGCCAGCAGCTTGGGACAGGTCCAAGAGACCCAGTACTTC. Translation gives CASSLGQVQETQYF. The chain is built from TRBV7-9 and TRBJ2-5; TRBD1 matches 8 bases. V lost 3 bases, J lost 1 base, and 1 base stayed unmatched. CDR1 is SEHNR and CDR2 is FQNEAQ in the germline V gene (reference sequence). The CDR3 covers 14 residues. Variable domain in full (rest from reference TRBV7-9 and TRBJ2-5): DTGVSQNPRHKITKRGQNVTFRCDPISEHNRLYWYRQTLGQGPEFLTYFQNEAQLEKSRLLSDRFSAERPKGSFSTLEIQRTEQGDSAMYLCASSLGQVQETQYFGPGTRLLVL.

The chain links TRBV19 to TRBJ1-2; unclear D gene. Germline V gives CDR1 LNHDA, CDR2 SQIVND (reference sequence). Trimming stripped 7 bases from V and 5 bases from J, with 14 bases between. CDR3 length: 13 amino acids. In nucleotides, the CDR3 is TGTGCCAGTACCACTGGGTTAGGGTATGGCTACACCTTC. It specifies CASTTGLGYGYTF.

CDR3 nucleotide sequence: TGCGCCAGCAGCCAAAACCGGGACGGAGCCTACGAGCAGTACTTC. As protein: CASSQNRDGAYEQYF. The chain joins TRBV4-3 to TRBJ2-7; D possibly matches TRBD1 or TRBD2 (5 bases each). The CDR3 contains 15 residues. The germline V gene encodes CDR1 LGHNA and CDR2 YSLEER. Trimming removed 2 bases at V and 2 bases at J, with 13 bases between.

The gene calls are TRBV5-1 and TRBJ2-5, with unresolved D. Trimming removed 0 bases at V and 3 bases at J, with 9 bases between. This CDR3 has 14 residues. CDR1 and CDR2 from the germline V gene are SGHRS and YFSETQ. This chain's CDR3 is CASSLGSNKETQYF. The CDR3 DNA is TGCGCCAGCAGCTTGGGCTCAAATAAAGAGACCCAGTACTTC. Combining the CDR3 with reference TRBV5-1 and TRBJ2-5 gives the whole variable domain KAGVTQTPRYLIKTRGQQVTLSCSPISGHRSVSWYQQTPGQGLQFLFEYFSETQRNKGNFPGRFSGRQFSNSRSEMNVSTLELGDSALYLCASSLGSNKETQYFGPGTRLLVL.

The rearrangement links TRBV11-2 to TRBJ2-7; 7 nucleotides agree with TRBD1. V lost 5 bases, J lost 0 bases, and 4 bases stayed unmatched. Per germline, CDR1 SGHAT and CDR2 FQNNGV. This CDR3 region has 14 residues. The CDR3 nucleotides are TGTGCCAGCAGCCTCCGACAGGGCTCCTACGAGCAGTACTTC. This sequence encodes CASSLRQGSYEQYF.

The chain has TRBV5-1 and TRBJ2-5; D perhaps matches TRBD2 (6 bases). The CDR3 contains 15 residues. Trimming removed 1 base at V and 5 bases at J, with 15 bases between. The germline CDR1 and CDR2 sequences are SGHRS and YFSETQ. The CDR3 DNA is TGCGCCAGCAGCTTGTTTAGCGGCATCACGGAGACCCAGTACTTC. Translating it yields CASSLFSGITETQYF.

The chain couples TRBV7-2 to TRBJ1-1; no reliable D call. V lost 2 bases to trimming and J lost 5 bases, with 15 bases between them. The CDR3 runs 15 residues. Germline values: CDR1 SGHTA, CDR2 FQGNSA. The chain's CDR3 is CASSLPWSGRTEAFF. DNA for the CDR3: TGTGCCAGCAGCTTACCTTGGTCGGGTAGAACTGAAGCTTTCTTT.